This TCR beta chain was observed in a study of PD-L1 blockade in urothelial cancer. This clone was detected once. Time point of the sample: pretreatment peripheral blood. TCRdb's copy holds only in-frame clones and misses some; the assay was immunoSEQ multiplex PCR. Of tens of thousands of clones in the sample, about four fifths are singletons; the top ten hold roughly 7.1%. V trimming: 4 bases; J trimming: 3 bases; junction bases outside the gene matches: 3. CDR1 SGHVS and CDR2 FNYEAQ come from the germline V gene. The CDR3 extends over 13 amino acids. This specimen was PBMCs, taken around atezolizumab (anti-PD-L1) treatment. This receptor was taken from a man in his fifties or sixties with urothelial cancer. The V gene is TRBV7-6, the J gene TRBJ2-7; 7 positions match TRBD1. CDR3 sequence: CASSYRQGYEQYF. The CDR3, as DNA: TGTGCCAGCAGCTACCGACAGGGCTACGAGCAGTACTTC. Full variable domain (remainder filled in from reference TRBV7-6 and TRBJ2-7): GAGVSQSPRYKVTKRGQDVALRCDPISGHVSLYWYRQALGQGPEFLTYFNYEAQQDKSGLPNDRFSAERPEGSISTLTIQRTEQRDSAMYRCASSYRQGYEQYFGPGTRLTVT.